Listed below are T cell receptor beta chains from one sample, sequenced in a study of cytomegalovirus exposure and HLA in healthy donors. Sequencing was performed with immunoSEQ multiplex PCR; in TCRdb, only in-frame clones are kept and a portion is missing. In the table there are roughly 120,000 clones, around 74% of which are singletons. Sequencing was carried out using PBMCs. Source of these receptors: a woman aged 50 to 60 in good health and CMV-seropositive. The CDR3 runs from the conserved cysteine through the conserved F or W. D genes are given only for firm matches. A clone size is listed for some rows: how often the clone was seen (once, few, many), or a class if it is expanded.

abundance: -; v_gene: TRBV7-3; j_gene: TRBJ2-1; d_gene: -; CDR3aa: CASSPVGFHNEQFF; CDR3nt: TGTGCCAGCAGCCCGGTCGGTTTCCACAATGAGCAGTTCTTC
abundance: few; v_gene: TRBV2; j_gene: TRBJ1-5; d_gene: -; CDR3aa: CASSGDNYSNQPQHF; CDR3nt: TGTGCCAGCAGTGGAGATAACTATAGCAATCAGCCCCAGCATTTT
abundance: -; v_gene: TRBV29-1; j_gene: TRBJ1-2; d_gene: -; CDR3aa: CSAQDSNYGYTF; CDR3nt: TGCAGCGCCCAAGACAGCAACTATGGCTACACCTTC
abundance: -; v_gene: TRBV18; j_gene: TRBJ1-1; d_gene: -; CDR3aa: CASSLLSDTEAFF; CDR3nt: TGTGCCAGCTCACTCCTAAGCGACACTGAAGCTTTCTTT
abundance: few; v_gene: TRBV5-1; j_gene: TRBJ2-3; d_gene: -; CDR3aa: CASSRDQPTDTQYF; CDR3nt: TGCGCCAGCAGCCGGGATCAACCCACAGATACGCAGTATTTT
abundance: -; v_gene: TRBV28; j_gene: TRBJ1-5; d_gene: -; CDR3aa: CASIRGGYNQPQHF; CDR3nt: TGTGCCAGTATACGGGGAGGCTACAATCAGCCCCAGCATTTT
abundance: once; v_gene: TRBV19; j_gene: TRBJ1-2; d_gene: -; CDR3aa: CASSLGGLGGYTF; CDR3nt: TGTGCCAGTAGTCTCGGGGGACTCGGTGGCTACACCTTC
abundance: once; v_gene: TRBV7-8; j_gene: TRBJ2-7; d_gene: -; CDR3aa: CASSSGLVYEQYF; CDR3nt: TGTGCCAGCAGCTCGGGACTCGTTTACGAGCAGTACTTC
abundance: few; v_gene: TRBV7-2; j_gene: TRBJ2-3; d_gene: TRBD2; CDR3aa: CASSLGLAEKDTQYF; CDR3nt: TGTGCCAGCAGCCTGGGACTAGCGGAAAAAGATACGCAGTATTTT
abundance: few; v_gene: TRBV11-2; j_gene: TRBJ2-3; d_gene: -; CDR3aa: CASSFWGGAPDTQYF; CDR3nt: TGTGCCAGCAGCTTTTGGGGGGGGGCTCCAGATACGCAGTATTTT
abundance: -; v_gene: TRBV20-1; j_gene: TRBJ1-2; d_gene: TRBD1; CDR3aa: CSADRKYGYTF; CDR3nt: TGCAGTGCGGACAGGAAGTATGGCTACACCTTC
abundance: -; v_gene: TRBV7-9; j_gene: TRBJ1-2; d_gene: -; CDR3aa: CSSSRGEGNYGYTF; CDR3nt: TGTTCCAGCAGCCGAGGGGAGGGAAACTATGGCTACACCTTC
abundance: -; v_gene: TRBV7-3; j_gene: TRBJ2-7; d_gene: TRBD1; CDR3aa: CASRKPGTGSSEQYF; CDR3nt: TGTGCCAGCAGGAAACCAGGGACAGGGTCCAGCGAGCAGTACTTC
abundance: -; v_gene: TRBV7-9; j_gene: TRBJ1-6; d_gene: -; CDR3aa: CASSGRALGNSPLHF; CDR3nt: TGTGCCAGCAGCGGGAGGGCCCTGGGGAATTCACCCCTCCACTTT
abundance: -; v_gene: TRBV5-6; j_gene: TRBJ2-7; d_gene: -; CDR3aa: CASSLETDYEQYF; CDR3nt: TGTGCCAGCAGCTTGGAGACAGACTACGAGCAGTACTTC
abundance: -; v_gene: TRBV4-2; j_gene: TRBJ1-6; d_gene: TRBD1; CDR3aa: CASSQDISGQGSSPLHF; CDR3nt: TGTGCCAGCAGCCAAGATATCTCGGGACAGGGCTCTTCACCCCTCCACTTT
abundance: -; v_gene: TRBV6-1; j_gene: TRBJ2-3; d_gene: TRBD2; CDR3aa: CASSEAGGGRGTQYF; CDR3nt: TGTGCCAGCAGTGAAGCCGGCGGGGGGAGGGGTACGCAGTATTTT
abundance: few; v_gene: TRBV4-2; j_gene: TRBJ1-6; d_gene: TRBD1; CDR3aa: CASSGGQGYNSPLHF; CDR3nt: TGTGCCAGCAGCGGAGGACAGGGTTATAATTCACCCCTCCACTTT
abundance: -; v_gene: TRBV2; j_gene: TRBJ2-3; d_gene: TRBD2; CDR3aa: CASRLLAGDSTDTQYF; CDR3nt: TGTGCCAGCAGATTACTAGCGGGGGATAGCACAGATACGCAGTATTTT
abundance: -; v_gene: TRBV1; j_gene: TRBJ2-5; d_gene: -; CDR3aa: CTSIKRGGIGETQYF; CDR3nt: TGCACCAGCATTAAGCGGGGGGGTATTGGCGAGACCCAGTACTTC
abundance: -; v_gene: TRBV13; j_gene: TRBJ2-5; d_gene: -; CDR3aa: CASSLVMETQYF; CDR3nt: TGTGCCAGCAGCTTAGTAATGGAGACCCAGTACTTC
abundance: few; v_gene: TRBV5-6; j_gene: TRBJ2-5; d_gene: TRBD2; CDR3aa: CASSRREGETQYF; CDR3nt: TGTGCCAGCAGCCGCAGGGAGGGGGAGACCCAGTACTTC
abundance: few; v_gene: TRBV15; j_gene: TRBJ2-7; d_gene: TRBD2; CDR3aa: CATSPRLAGVLYEQYF; CDR3nt: TGTGCCACCAGCCCCCGACTAGCGGGGGTGCTCTACGAGCAGTACTTC
abundance: -; v_gene: TRBV6-6; j_gene: TRBJ2-3; d_gene: TRBD2; CDR3aa: CASMAGGPDTQYF; CDR3nt: TGTGCCAGCATGGCGGGGGGACCAGATACGCAGTATTTT
abundance: -; v_gene: TRBV7-6; j_gene: TRBJ1-1; d_gene: -; CDR3aa: CASSLDKAGGYRITEAFF; CDR3nt: TGTGCCAGCAGCTTAGACAAGGCCGGGGGTTATCGTATCACTGAAGCTTTCTTT
abundance: -; v_gene: TRBV11-3; j_gene: TRBJ1-3; d_gene: TRBD1; CDR3aa: CASSLTGVGNTIYF; CDR3nt: TGTGCCAGCAGCCTGACAGGGGTTGGAAACACCATATATTTT
abundance: -; v_gene: TRBV5-8; j_gene: TRBJ1-5; d_gene: -; CDR3aa: CASSLEVGGVDQPQHF; CDR3nt: TGTGCCAGCAGCTTGGAAGTAGGGGGGGTGGACCAGCCCCAGCATTTT
abundance: -; v_gene: TRBV5-4; j_gene: TRBJ2-7; d_gene: TRBD2; CDR3aa: CASSRELAGDPYEQYF; CDR3nt: TGTGCCAGCAGCCGAGAGCTAGCGGGGGACCCCTACGAGCAGTACTTC
abundance: -; v_gene: TRBV2; j_gene: TRBJ2-7; d_gene: TRBD2; CDR3aa: CASSEMAGGQDEQYF; CDR3nt: TGTGCCAGCAGTGAAATGGCGGGGGGCCAAGACGAGCAGTACTTC
abundance: -; v_gene: TRBV7-9; j_gene: TRBJ1-5; d_gene: -; CDR3aa: CASSLTDSNQPQHF; CDR3nt: TGTGCCAGCAGCTTAACAGATAGCAATCAGCCCCAGCATTTT
abundance: -; v_gene: TRBV11-2; j_gene: TRBJ2-3; d_gene: -; CDR3aa: CASSLGGARPTDTQYF; CDR3nt: TGTGCCAGCAGCTTAGGCGGGGCCAGGCCCACAGATACGCAGTATTTT
abundance: few; v_gene: TRBV5-1; j_gene: TRBJ2-1; d_gene: TRBD1; CDR3aa: CASRPGQGNEQFF; CDR3nt: TGCGCCAGCAGACCGGGACAGGGCAATGAGCAGTTCTTC
abundance: once; v_gene: TRBV5-1; j_gene: TRBJ2-3; d_gene: -; CDR3aa: CASSFTGFSTDTQYF; CDR3nt: TGCGCCAGCAGCTTTACAGGGTTTTCCACAGATACGCAGTATTTT
abundance: -; v_gene: TRBV10-2; j_gene: TRBJ1-6; d_gene: -; CDR3aa: CASSYQNSPLHF; CDR3nt: TGCGCCAGCAGTTACCAGAATTCACCCCTCCACTTT
abundance: -; v_gene: TRBV9; j_gene: TRBJ1-2; d_gene: -; CDR3aa: CASSVGSSSYGYTF; CDR3nt: TGTGCCAGCAGCGTAGGATCTAGTAGCTATGGCTACACCTTC
abundance: few; v_gene: TRBV7-6; j_gene: TRBJ2-7; d_gene: TRBD2; CDR3aa: CASSLAEGGGEQYF; CDR3nt: TGTGCCAGCAGCTTAGCTGAGGGCGGGGGCGAGCAGTACTTC